These 30 T cell receptor beta chains share one sample of origin, sequenced in a study of beta chain features in type 1 diabetes. Sequencing targeted expressed TCRB transcripts, as all isolated RNA had been reverse transcribed. Some clones are missing from TCRdb's copy, which holds only in-frame ones; the method was immunoSEQ multiplex PCR. Of 120,000 to 150,000 clones listed, 10% are singletons. The sample taken for sequencing was naive CD4+ T cells from blood. Receptors originate from a young man in good health.

V is TRBV9 and J is TRBJ1-1; D might be TRBD1 (6 bases). The V end lost 2 bases, the J end lost 0 bases, and 14 bases lay between the germline ends. This CDR3 region has 16 residues. CDR1 is SGDLS and CDR2 is YYNGEE in the germline V gene. This CDR3 reads CASSVQTTGVNTEAFF. The CDR3 coding sequence is TGTGCCAGCAGCGTCCAGACGACAGGTGTGAACACTGAAGCTTTCTTT.

This clone came up a few times. This rearrangement joins TRBV28 to TRBJ2-2; 9 bases agree with TRBD1. The CDR3 extends over 14 amino acids. Trimming removed 6 bases from V and 7 bases from J; junction bases left unmatched: 6. The germline gives CDR1 MDHEN, CDR2 SYDVKM. The CDR3, as DNA: TGTGCCAGCAGGGGACAGGGCGTTTACGGGGAGCTGTTTTTT. Translated, it gives CASRGQGVYGELFF.

V usage is TRBV19 and J usage is TRBJ2-3; TRBD2 is a possible D gene (6 bases). Germline V gives CDR1 LNHDA, CDR2 SQIVND (reference sequence). This CDR3 has 14 residues. Trimming left V 6 bases short and J 0 bases short, with 10 bases between. The CDR3 nucleotides are TGTGCCAGTAGCCTACTAGCCAGCACAGATACGCAGTATTTT. Translation gives CASSLLASTDTQYF.

This clone has just a few counts. The chain uses TRBV9 and TRBJ1-3; no reliable D call. The CDR3 covers 14 residues. The V end lost 0 bases, the J end lost 6 bases, and 10 bases lay between the germline ends. Germline V CDR1 and CDR2: SGDLS, YYNGEE. In DNA, the CDR3 is TGTGCCAGCAGCGTAGACCCGGAGATAAACACCATATATTTT. Encoded protein: CASSVDPEINTIYF.

This rearrangement joins TRBV7-9 to TRBJ1-1; D perhaps matches TRBD1 (5 bases). Trimming shortened V by 4 bases and J by 0 bases, and 15 bases separated the two germline ends. The CDR3 runs 16 residues. CDR1 is SEHNR, CDR2 FQNEAQ, per germline (reference sequence). CDR3 coding DNA: TGTGCCAGCAGCTCCCATCGACAGCGAGTGAACACTGAAGCTTTCTTT. Its protein product is CASSSHRQRVNTEAFF.

This clone was observed a few times. The chain has TRBV9 and TRBJ2-5; 9 bases line up with TRBD1. Unmatched junction bases numbered 10, after V lost 2 bases and J lost 5 bases. Germline values: CDR1 SGDLS, CDR2 YYNGEE. CDR3 length equals 16 residues. CDR3 DNA: TGTGCCAGCAGCGTGGTGGGGACAGGGTGGTTGGAGACCCAGTACTTC. This codes for CASSVVGTGWLETQYF.

This clone occurred a few times. V is TRBV7-9 and J is TRBJ1-6; D is undetermined. Germline V CDR1 and CDR2: SEHNR, FQNEAQ (reference sequence). The CDR3 is made up of 13 amino acids. V lost 8 bases to trimming and J lost 7 bases, with 12 bases between them. The CDR3 DNA follows: TGTGCCAGCTCAGAACAGCAAAATTCACCCCTCCACTTT. Its translation: CASSEQQNSPLHF.

The J gene is TRBJ1-2, the V gene TRBV10-3; D not certain. Between the trimmed V and J ends, which lost 4 bases and 2 bases, there was a span of 11 bases. There are 14 residues in the CDR3. The V gene's germline CDR1 is ENHRY and CDR2 SYGVKD. The CDR3 reads CAISASAENYGYTF. CDR3 in DNA: TGTGCCATCAGTGCTTCCGCGGAGAACTATGGCTACACCTTC.

The rearrangement uses TRBV30 and TRBJ2-3; D is perhaps TRBD1 (5 bases). CDR1 and CDR2 from the germline V gene are GTSNPN and SVGIG (reference sequence). The CDR3 has 15 residues. The V gene lost 3 bases and the J gene lost 0 bases, with 13 bases spanning the gap. Here the CDR3 reads CAWSTGTTSTDTQYF. CDR3 nucleotide sequence: TGTGCCTGGAGCACAGGTACGACTAGCACAGATACGCAGTATTTT.

The table lists this clone with a few counts. The chain has TRBV5-4 and TRBJ1-2; D is ambiguous. With 4 bases removed from V and 6 bases from J, the gap between germline ends came to 13 bases. CDR1 is SGHNT and CDR2 is YYREEE in the germline V gene (reference sequence). CDR3 size: 13 residues. DNA of the CDR3: TGTGCCAGCAGCCGTGACAAATTTGATGGCTACACCTTC. Amino acids: CASSRDKFDGYTF.

The table lists this clone with many counts. The V gene is TRBV4-1, the J gene TRBJ2-7; unclear D gene. CDR1 is MGHRA and CDR2 is YSYEKL in the germline V gene. The CDR3 loop spans 14 amino acids. Trimming stripped 1 base from V and 1 base from J, with 8 bases between. DNA for the CDR3: TGCGCCAGCAGCCAAGCCGGCGGTTCCTACGAGCAGTACTTC. Translating it yields CASSQAGGSYEQYF.

The rearrangement uses TRBV2 and TRBJ2-1; 10 positions agree with TRBD1. The germline V gene has CDR1 SNHLY and CDR2 FYNNEI. Trimming cost V 4 bases and J 7 bases; bases outside gene matches: 7. The CDR3 contains 15 residues. The CDR3 DNA follows: TGTGCCAGCAGTGGTAGACAGGGGGCATGGAATGAGCAGTTCTTC. Translated, it gives CASSGRQGAWNEQFF.

This clone was observed a few times. This rearrangement joins TRBV28 to TRBJ2-6; tentatively, D is TRBD1 (7 bases). The CDR3 runs 14 residues. Trimming removed 11 bases from V and 1 base from J, with 12 bases in between. The germline CDR1 and CDR2 sequences are MDHEN and SYDVKM. The CDR3 bases are TGTGCCGTCAGGGGGGAATCTGGGGCCAACGTCCTGACTTTC. Translating it yields CAVRGESGANVLTF.

This clone has a handful of counts. The V and J genes are TRBV5-1 and TRBJ2-3; D is uncertain. The CDR3 has 16 residues. Trimming shortened V by 1 base and J by 1 base, and 13 bases separated the two germline ends. Germline-derived CDR1 and CDR2 are SGHRS and YFSETQ. In DNA form, the CDR3 reads TGCGCCAGCAGCTTGATGGTACAACCTGGCACAGATACGCAGTATTTT. Its protein product is CASSLMVQPGTDTQYF.

The gene calls are TRBV10-3 and TRBJ1-5; D perhaps matches TRBD1 (5 bases). This CDR3 has 14 amino acids. Germline CDR1 reads ENHRY; CDR2 reads SYGVKD. Trimming stripped 10 bases from V and 5 bases from J, with 18 bases between. CDR3 in amino acids: CATAPSGDDQPQHF. The CDR3 DNA reads as TGTGCCACCGCCCCCTCGGGGGACGATCAGCCCCAGCATTTT.

The CDR3 DNA sequence: TGTGCCAGCAGCTTTCAGGGGGGACTGTCCGGGGAGCTGTTTTTT. This gives the protein CASSFQGGLSGELFF. The chain employs TRBV7-2 and TRBJ2-2; a weak D match, TRBD1 (7 bases). The CDR3 sequence is 15 residues long. Germline CDR1 is SGHTA and CDR2 is FQGNSA. The V end was cut by 3 bases, the J end by 6 bases, with 14 bases between.

This clone was detected a few times. V is TRBV7-6 and J is TRBJ1-3; TRBD1 matches 7 bases. Germline V lookup: CDR1 SGHVS, CDR2 FNYEAQ. V was clipped by 4 bases and J by 0 bases; unmatched bases: 6. This CDR3 spans 16 amino acids. The chain's CDR3 is CASSSSGGASGNTIYF. CDR3 DNA sequence: TGTGCCAGCAGCTCGTCAGGGGGAGCCTCTGGAAACACCATATATTTT.

There are many counts of this clone. The V gene is TRBV4-3, the J gene TRBJ2-5; weak D call: TRBD2 (6 bases). The V end was cut by 0 bases, the J end by 7 bases, with 12 bases between. The CDR3 totals 14 residues. CDR1 and CDR2 from the germline V gene are LGHNA and YSLEER. The CDR3 bases are TGCGCCAGCAGCCAAGAATCGGAGGGCGCGACCCAGTACTTC. Protein product: CASSQESEGATQYF.

This clone has just a few counts. The chain recombines TRBV10-3 with TRBJ1-2, with 10 bases matching TRBD1. CDR1 ENHRY and CDR2 SYGVKD come from the germline V gene. V gave up 7 bases and J gave up 4 bases; unmatched junction bases: 6. The length of the CDR3 is 14 residues. CDR3 sequence (DNA): TGTGCCATCACTGACAGGGGGCGAAGCTATGGCTACACCTTC. Protein sequence: CAITDRGRSYGYTF.

This clone was counted a few times. CDR3 amino acids: CASSHPQGDTQYF. The CDR3 DNA reads TGTGCCAGCAGCCACCCCCAGGGTGATACGCAGTATTTT. The rearrangement joins TRBV6-5 to TRBJ2-3; possible D gene TRBD1, 5 bases. The germline V and J ends were trimmed by 6 bases and 6 bases, with 13 bases remaining between them. This CDR3 region has 13 residues. Germline CDR1 is MNHEY and CDR2 is SVGAGI.

The chain joins TRBV7-2 to TRBJ2-7; 10 nucleotides align to TRBD2. J gave up 1 base and V 5 bases, and 5 bases lay outside the gene matches. The CDR3 is 15 amino acids. Germline-derived CDR1 and CDR2 are SGHTA and FQGNSA. This chain's CDR3 is CASSARAGGSYEQYF. The CDR3 DNA reads TGTGCCAGCAGCGCACGAGCGGGGGGGTCCTACGAGCAGTACTTC.

The chain employs TRBV5-1 and TRBJ1-6; D is uncertain. The CDR3 length is 14 residues. Germline V CDR1 and CDR2: SGHRS, YFSETQ. V was cut by 0 bases and J by 5 bases, with 6 bases left in between. The CDR3 reads CASSLGADNSPLHF. The CDR3 region has the DNA TGCGCCAGCAGCTTGGGGGCAGATAATTCACCCCTCCACTTT. Drawing the rest from reference TRBV5-1 and TRBJ1-6, the complete variable domain is KAGVTQTPRYLIKTRGQQVTLSCSPISGHRSVSWYQQTPGQGLQFLFEYFSETQRNKGNFPGRFSGRQFSNSRSEMNVSTLELGDSALYLCASSLGADNSPLHFGNGTRLTVT.

This clone was observed a few times. This same CDR3 is encoded by further DNA sequences in the sample. The gene calls are TRBV18 and TRBJ2-2; D is ambiguous. This CDR3 contains 16 residues. V was clipped by 3 bases and J by 0 bases, with 11 bases between them. Looked up from germline, CDR1 is KGHSH and CDR2 is LQKENI. The CDR3 sequence: CASSPTGGANTGELFF. The CDR3 nucleotides are TGTGCCAGCTCACCCACTGGCGGAGCGAACACCGGGGAGCTGTTTTTT.

This clone was detected ten times or more. The chain couples TRBV30 to TRBJ2-3, with no clear D. The CDR3 loop spans 11 amino acids. Germline V gives CDR1 GTSNPN, CDR2 SVGIG (reference sequence). V lost 0 bases, J lost 11 bases, and 9 bases lay in between. In DNA, the CDR3 is TGTGCCTGGAGTGTAGCGCTGGAGCAGTATTTT. Its translation is CAWSVALEQYF.

This clone has more than one count but fewer than ten. J is TRBJ2-7 and V is TRBV11-1; 7 bases line up with TRBD1. In germline, CDR1 is SGHAT, CDR2 FQDESV (reference sequence). V lost 5 bases to trimming and J lost 4 bases; unmatched junction nucleotides: 8. The CDR3 runs to 14 residues. CDR3 nucleotides: TGTGCCAGCAGCACCCGACAGGGTGGATACGAGCAGTACTTC. Its translation: CASSTRQGGYEQYF.

This clone has just a few counts. The chain joins TRBV19 to TRBJ1-5, with a possible D match to TRBD1 (6 bases). V was cut by 5 bases and J by 4 bases, with 9 bases left in between. CDR3 size: 13 residues. Germline V gives CDR1 LNHDA, CDR2 SQIVND (reference sequence). The CDR3 spells CASSQGPNQPQHF. The CDR3 DNA follows: TGTGCCAGTAGTCAGGGGCCGAATCAGCCCCAGCATTTT.

The genes are TRBV6-5 and TRBJ2-7; TRBD1 matches 7 bases. The junction had 4 bases not matched to a gene; V was cut back by 4 bases and J by 1 base. The CDR3 extends over 14 amino acids. Germline lookup yields CDR1 MNHEY and CDR2 SVGAGI. CDR3 protein: CASSFDRESYEQYF. The CDR3 coding sequence is TGTGCCAGCAGTTTCGACAGGGAGTCCTACGAGCAGTACTTC.

This clone was counted a few times. The chain uses TRBV9 and TRBJ1-1; 7 nucleotides align to TRBD1. CDR1 and CDR2 (germline): SGDLS, YYNGEE. Trimming took 4 bases from V and 1 from J; bases not matched to a gene: 4. The CDR3 is 14 residues long. CDR3 nucleotide sequence: TGTGCCAGCAGCAAAAGGGACAGGAACACTGAAGCTTTCTTT. Residues: CASSKRDRNTEAFF.

The chain has TRBV30 and TRBJ1-4; the D is unclear. Germline loops: CDR1 GTSNPN, CDR2 SVGIG (reference sequence). The ends were cut back, 2 bases at V and 8 bases at J, with 12 bases in the middle. The CDR3 has 13 residues. As DNA, the CDR3 is TGTGCCTGGAGTCCAAGGGAGGGCGAAAAACTGTTTTTT. This gives the protein CAWSPREGEKLFF.

This clone was counted only a few times. The CDR3 here is CASRIRGLGANVLTF. CDR3 sequence (DNA): TGCGCCAGCAGAATAAGGGGGCTTGGGGCCAACGTCCTGACTTTC. The V and J genes are TRBV5-1 and TRBJ2-6, with TRBD1 matching 7 bases. V was clipped by 5 bases and J by 3 bases; unmatched bases: 5. The CDR3 spans 15 residues. Germline V lookup: CDR1 SGHRS, CDR2 YFSETQ.